A single sample gave rise to the 2 T cell receptor beta chains below, sequenced in a study of beta chain features in type 1 diabetes. Sequencing targeted expressed TCRB transcripts, as all isolated RNA had been reverse transcribed. Profiling relied on immunoSEQ multiplex PCR, and the TCRdb table lists in-frame clones only, not all of them. The repertoire consists of around 340,000 clones, with roughly 21% occurring once and the leading ten covering 0.035% to 0.055%. Sequenced input: naive CD4+ T cells from blood. These receptors were collected from a woman aged 18 to 35 in good health.

In this sample, this clone turned up a few times. The chain recombines TRBV29-1 with TRBJ1-1, with 7 bases matching TRBD1. This CDR3 spans 13 amino acids. CDR1 is SQVTM and CDR2 is ANQGSEA in the germline V gene. With V trimmed by 6 bases and J by 4 bases, 8 bases remained unmatched. As DNA, the CDR3 is TGCAGCGTCTCCGGACAGGTCGGCACTGAAGCTTTCTTT. Translating it yields CSVSGQVGTEAFF.

The chain couples TRBV6-6 to TRBJ1-6, with D possibly being TRBD1 (5 bases). The V and J ends lost 5 bases and 10 bases respectively, with 18 bases between them. The CDR3 sequence is 15 residues long. In germline, CDR1 is MNHNY, CDR2 SVGAGI (reference sequence). DNA of the CDR3: TGTGCCAGCAGTCCGACAGAAATCAACGGGTCACCCCTCCACTTT. Encoded protein: CASSPTEINGSPLHF.